Below are 6 T cell receptor beta chains sequenced from a single sample in a study of technical replicates of blood from a few donors. Produced via immunoSEQ multiplex PCR; TCRdb's table is partial and in-frame only. This sample has 99,000 or so clones, with around 96% found just once. Sequenced sample: T cells isolated from PBMCs. Every receptor here comes from a human donor in good health.

The V gene is TRBV15, the J gene TRBJ2-7; TRBD1 is a possible D gene (6 bases). CDR1 and CDR2 from the germline V gene are LNHNV and YYDKDF (reference sequence). This CDR3 is 14 amino acids long. Trimming removed 4 bases from V and 3 bases from J, with 13 bases in between. The CDR3 sequence is CATSNGDTIYEQYF. The CDR3, as DNA: TGTGCCACCAGCAATGGGGACACGATCTACGAGCAGTACTTC.

The chain carries TRBV28 and TRBJ2-2, with D perhaps TRBD1 (7 bases). Germline V gene sequence: CDR1 MDHEN, CDR2 SYDVKM. The CDR3 is 14 amino acids. Trimming shortened V by 5 bases and J by 7 bases, and 14 bases separated the two germline ends. The DNA for the CDR3 is TGTGCCAGCAGTGATAGGGGGCGGGGCGGGGAGCTGTTTTTT. Translation: CASSDRGRGGELFF.

The chain couples TRBV6-5 to TRBJ2-7, with 10 nucleotides matching TRBD1. Germline loops: CDR1 MNHEY, CDR2 SVGAGI. This CDR3 contains 14 residues. V was clipped by 7 bases and J by 4 bases; unmatched bases: 7. The CDR3 loop is CASTAGTGEYEQYF. CDR3 coding DNA: TGTGCCAGCACTGCCGGGACAGGGGAATACGAGCAGTACTTC.

J is TRBJ1-3 and V is TRBV19; tentatively, D is TRBD1 (5 bases). In germline, CDR1 is LNHDA, CDR2 SQIVND (reference sequence). The CDR3 is 15 residues long. With 6 bases removed from V and 0 bases from J, the gap between germline ends came to 12 bases. CDR3 residues: CASSTGHYSGNTIYF. The CDR3, as DNA: TGTGCCAGTAGCACAGGACACTACTCTGGAAACACCATATATTTT.

The chain is built from TRBV5-6 and TRBJ1-1; 7 bases align to TRBD1. The length of the CDR3 is 18 residues. The trim removed 4 bases at V and 3 bases at J, leaving 18 bases unmatched. Germline loops: CDR1 SGHDT, CDR2 YYEEEE. CDR3 amino acids: CASSEWDSEEVYDTEAFF. The CDR3 coding sequence is TGTGCCAGCAGCGAATGGGACAGCGAAGAGGTGTACGACACTGAAGCTTTCTTT. The variable domain in full, with the rest retrieved from reference TRBV5-6 and TRBJ1-1, is DAGVTQSPTHLIKTRGQQVTLRCSPKSGHDTVSWYQQALGQGPQFIFQYYEEEERQRGNFPDRFSGHQFPNYSSELNVNALLLGDSALYLCASSEWDSEEVYDTEAFFGQGTRLTVV.

V and J are TRBV7-9 and TRBJ2-7; a possible D gene is TRBD1 (6 bases). Germline CDR1 reads SEHNR; CDR2 reads FQNEAQ (reference sequence). The CDR3 loop spans 13 amino acids. Trimming took off 7 bases at V and 4 bases at J, with 14 bases between the two ends. DNA for the CDR3: TGTGCCAGCACCTTGGCAGGGGCGTACGAGCAGTACTTC. Translated, it gives CASTLAGAYEQYF.